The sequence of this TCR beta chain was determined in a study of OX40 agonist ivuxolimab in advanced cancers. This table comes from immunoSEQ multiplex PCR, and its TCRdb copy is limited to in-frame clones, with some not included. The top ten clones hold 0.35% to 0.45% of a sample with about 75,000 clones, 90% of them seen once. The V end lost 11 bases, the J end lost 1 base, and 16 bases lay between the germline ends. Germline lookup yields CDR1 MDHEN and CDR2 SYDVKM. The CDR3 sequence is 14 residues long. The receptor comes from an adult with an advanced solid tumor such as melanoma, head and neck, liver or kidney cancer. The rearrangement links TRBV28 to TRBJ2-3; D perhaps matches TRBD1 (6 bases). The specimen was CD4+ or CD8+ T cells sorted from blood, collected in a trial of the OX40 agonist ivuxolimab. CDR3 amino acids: CAAAPGARTDTQYF. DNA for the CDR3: TGTGCCGCAGCCCCAGGGGCCCGCACAGATACGCAGTATTTT.